A single sample gave rise to the 30 T cell receptor beta chains below, sequenced in a study of T-cell memory formation after mild COVID-19. Each CDR3 protein gets one entry after TCRdb re-called the 5' RACE reads with MiXCR. The sample lists about 340,000 distinct CDR3 sequences; approximately 13% were seen once. The specimen sequenced was PBMCs or a T cell subset sorted from them (not recorded which). Receptors originate from a man aged 18 to 30 who had mild COVID-19 (a few samples of this study predate the infection). Cell type and time point are not known.

The sample holds a few counts of this clonotype. The gene calls are TRBV7-3 and TRBJ2-3; TRBD1 matches at 7 bases. The V segment lost 5 bases and the J segment 2 bases; nucleotides outside the gene matches: 16. Germline CDR1 SGHTA, CDR2 FQGTGA. The CDR3 is 18 amino acids. This CDR3 reads CASSPQTGTVIFTDTQYF. As DNA, the CDR3 is TGTGCCAGCAGCCCCCAAACCGGGACAGTTATCTTCACAGATACGCAGTATTTT.

The V gene is TRBV5-5, the J gene TRBJ2-2; no clear D gene. CDR1 is SGHKS, CDR2 YYEKEE, per germline (reference sequence). V lost 2 bases, J lost 1 base, and 6 bases lay in between. This CDR3 has 14 residues. CDR3 DNA sequence: TGTGCCAGCAGCTTAGAGTGGAACACCGGGGAGCTGTTTTTT. Protein: CASSLEWNTGELFF.

The V call is TRBV7-9, the J call TRBJ2-7; TRBD1 matches 7 bases. CDR3 length equals 14 residues. V lost 5 bases to trimming and J lost 5 bases; unmatched junction nucleotides: 9. CDR1 and CDR2 (germline): SEHNR, FQNEAQ (reference sequence). Here the CDR3 reads CASSTGTAPHEQYF. DNA of the CDR3: TGTGCCAGCAGCACCGGGACAGCCCCCCACGAGCAGTACTTC. Complete variable domain (other parts from reference TRBV7-9 and TRBJ2-7): DTGVSQNPRHKITKRGQNVTFRCDPISEHNRLYWYRQTLGQGPEFLTYFQNEAQLEKSRLLSDRFSAERPKGSFSTLEIQRTEQGDSAMYLCASSTGTAPHEQYFGPGTRLTVT.

DNA for the CDR3: TGCAGTGCAGCCCTTCTGGCGGTACAAGAGACCCAGTACTTC. Translation gives CSAALLAVQETQYF. The chain employs TRBV20-1 and TRBJ2-5; D remains unclear. The CDR3 spans 14 residues. With 6 bases removed from V and 2 bases from J, the gap between germline ends came to 16 bases. In germline, CDR1 is DFQATT, CDR2 SNEGSKA (reference sequence).

The chain employs TRBV7-3 and TRBJ2-2; D remains ambiguous. The CDR3 is made up of 12 amino acids. V gave up 5 bases and J gave up 7 bases, with 8 bases separating them. Germline lookup yields CDR1 SGHTA and CDR2 FQGTGA. Written as DNA, the CDR3 is TGTGCCAGCAGCGTCGGAAGCGGGGAGCTGTTTTTT. Its protein is CASSVGSGELFF.

There are a few counts of this clonotype. CDR3 amino acids: CASSFTGAGEKLFF. CDR3 coding DNA: TGTGCCAGCAGTTTTACGGGGGCTGGTGAAAAACTGTTTTTT. The V and J genes are TRBV28 and TRBJ1-4; D perhaps matches TRBD1 (6 bases). Per germline, CDR1 MDHEN and CDR2 SYDVKM. Trimming shortened V by 3 bases and J by 7 bases, and 12 bases separated the two germline ends. This CDR3 spans 14 amino acids.

This clonotype was observed a handful of times. This sequence joins TRBV28 and TRBJ2-5, with TRBD2 identical over 9 bases. Trimming cost V 3 bases and J 1 base; bases outside gene matches: 6. This CDR3 comprises 16 residues. Germline lookup yields CDR1 MDHEN and CDR2 SYDVKM. The CDR3 DNA is TGTGCCAGCAGTTTGCGGGGTAGCGGGGGCCAAGAGACCCAGTACTTC. Translating it yields CASSLRGSGGQETQYF.

This chain links TRBV7-9 with TRBJ2-3, with TRBD1 as a possible D gene (5 bases). Trimming left V 5 bases short and J 5 bases short, with 17 bases between. Germline V gene lookup returns CDR1 SEHNR and CDR2 FQNEAQ (reference sequence). The CDR3 consists of 15 residues. The CDR3 protein is CASSSPDHRQDTQYF. The DNA for the CDR3 is TGTGCCAGCAGCAGTCCGGACCACAGGCAAGATACGCAGTATTTT.

J is TRBJ1-3 and V is TRBV15; the match to TRBD1 covers 8 bases. V lost 0 bases to trimming and J lost 6 bases; unmatched junction nucleotides: 4. The germline CDR1 and CDR2 sequences are LNHNV and YYDKDF (reference sequence). The CDR3 extends over 15 amino acids. CDR3 DNA sequence: TGTGCCACCAGCAGAGATCCAGGGGGCGAAAACACCATATATTTT. As protein: CATSRDPGGENTIYF.

This clonotype appeared a few times. The V and J genes are TRBV7-3 and TRBJ2-7; D unclear. The CDR3 totals 17 residues. Germline CDR1 and CDR2: SGHTA and FQGTGA. Trimming cost V 2 bases and J 0 bases, with 17 bases left between them. The CDR3 nucleotides read TGTGCCAGCAGCTTAGGATCGGGTCAGACCAGCTCCTACGAGCAGTACGTC. Translation: CASSLGSGQTSSYEQYV.

This clonotype was observed many times. V usage is TRBV4-3 and J usage is TRBJ1-5; no clear D. Deletions cut 3 bases from V and 4 bases from J, with 7 bases between. Looked up from germline, CDR1 is LGHNA and CDR2 is YSLEER. The CDR3 runs to 13 residues. The CDR3 nucleotides read TGCGCCAGCAGCCACGGGGAGAATCAGCCCCAGCATTTT. It is translated as CASSHGENQPQHF.

The table lists this clonotype with a few counts. This chain joins TRBV13 and TRBJ1-3; perhaps TRBD1 as D (6 bases). V was cut by 3 bases and J by 3 bases, with 12 bases left in between. Germline-derived CDR1 and CDR2 are PRHDT and FYEKMQ (reference sequence). The CDR3 totals 15 residues. CDR3 sequence reads: CASSFEGGLGNTIYF. The CDR3 bases are TGTGCCAGCAGCTTTGAAGGGGGGCTTGGAAACACCATATATTTT.

CDR3 region: CASSYRGSYEQYF. As DNA, the CDR3 is TGTGCCAGTAGCTACAGGGGGTCCTACGAGCAGTACTTC. The chain recombines TRBV19 with TRBJ2-7; 8 positions agree with TRBD1. CDR3 size: 13 residues. Germline-derived CDR1 and CDR2 are LNHDA and SQIVND (reference sequence). Unmatched junction bases numbered 2, after V lost 6 bases and J lost 1 base.

This sequence joins TRBV4-1 and TRBJ1-1, with D unclear. V lost 1 base to trimming and J lost 1 base, with 16 bases between them. Germline values: CDR1 MGHRA, CDR2 YSYEKL. CDR3 length: 17 amino acids. Written as DNA, the CDR3 is TGCGCCAGCAGCCAAGGGGCGCAAGGAGAGGCGAACACTGAAGCTTTCTTT. Translation: CASSQGAQGEANTEAFF.

This chain links TRBV9 with TRBJ1-1; D uncertain. CDR3 length: 14 residues. Trimming took 1 base from V and 11 from J, leaving 18 bases between them. CDR1 and CDR2 from the germline V gene are SGDLS and YYNGEE. The CDR3 is CASSVWLVGGEAFF. The CDR3 DNA follows: TGTGCCAGCAGCGTATGGTTGGTAGGCGGTGAGGCTTTCTTT.

This clonotype has a count of ten or more. This chain links TRBV18 with TRBJ2-5, with D tentatively TRBD2 (6 bases). The V gene's germline CDR1 is KGHSH and CDR2 LQKENI. The CDR3 is made up of 16 amino acids. The V end was cut by 3 bases, the J end by 0 bases, with 14 bases between. The CDR3, as DNA: TGTGCCAGCTCACCCGGTCGCGGGGTATACCAAGAGACCCAGTACTTC. It yields the protein CASSPGRGVYQETQYF.

This chain connects TRBV24-1 to TRBJ1-2; the D gene is possibly TRBD1 (6 bases). This CDR3 contains 14 residues. The germline V and J ends were trimmed by 2 bases and 4 bases, with 10 bases remaining between them. CDR1 and CDR2 (germline): KGHDR, SFDVKD. CDR3 sequence reads: CATSDWTALYGYTF. CDR3 coding DNA: TGTGCCACCAGTGATTGGACAGCCCTCTATGGCTACACCTTC.

This clonotype was observed a handful of times. This chain links TRBV11-2 with TRBJ2-5, with 9 positions matching TRBD1. CDR1 SGHAT and CDR2 FQNNGV come from the germline V gene. CDR3 length: 16 amino acids. The ends lost 6 bases at V and 5 bases at J; junction bases unmatched: 13. DNA for the CDR3: TGTGCCAGCAGGCAGCCCGGGACAGGGAAGAGGGAGACCCAGTACTTC. It specifies CASRQPGTGKRETQYF.

V usage is TRBV6-5 and J usage is TRBJ2-6; TRBD2 matches 10 bases. Germline V gene sequence: CDR1 MNHEY, CDR2 SVGAGI. After removal of 7 bases from V and 4 bases from J, the junction contained 4 bases not matched to a gene. CDR3 length: 15 residues. The CDR3 DNA sequence: TGTGCCAGCACTATAGCGGGGGGAGGGGCCAACGTCCTGACTTTC. Its protein is CASTIAGGGANVLTF.

The chain recombines TRBV19 with TRBJ2-7, with 8 bases fitting TRBD1. Per germline, CDR1 LNHDA and CDR2 SQIVND (reference sequence). CDR3 size: 12 residues. The J segment lost 4 bases and the V segment lost 11 bases, leaving 7 bases of the junction unmatched. CDR3 protein: CAGRQGRYEQYF. CDR3 bases: TGTGCCGGCCGACAGGGGCGGTACGAGCAGTACTTC.

The rearrangement uses TRBV10-3 and TRBJ2-3; D not certain. The CDR3 has 13 residues. Deletions cut 3 bases from V and 4 bases from J, with 8 bases between. Looked up from germline, CDR1 is ENHRY and CDR2 is SYGVKD. The CDR3, as DNA: TGTGCCATCAGTGAAGTGGCCCCAGATACGCAGTATTTT. Protein: CAISEVAPDTQYF.

This clonotype has more than one count but fewer than ten. This chain uses TRBV19 with TRBJ2-3; 9 nucleotides agree with TRBD1. After removal of 5 bases from V and 2 bases from J, the junction contained 11 bases not matched to a gene. The CDR3 totals 17 residues. Germline loops: CDR1 LNHDA, CDR2 SQIVND (reference sequence). CDR3 region: CASSYRPGTGITDTQYF. Here the CDR3 DNA reads TGTGCCAGTAGTTACCGACCCGGGACAGGGATCACAGATACGCAGTATTTT.

This clonotype came up many times. The chain uses TRBV2 and TRBJ1-5; TRBD1 matches 7 bases. V gave up 6 bases and J gave up 4 bases; unmatched junction bases: 3. This CDR3 has 13 residues. Looked up from germline, CDR1 is SNHLY and CDR2 is FYNNEI. The CDR3 coding sequence is TGTGCCAGCAGGCGGGACAGTAATCAGCCCCAGCATTTT. Translated, it gives CASRRDSNQPQHF.

This clonotype has more than one count but fewer than ten. This rearrangement joins TRBV19 to TRBJ2-7; 7 bases fit TRBD1. The CDR3 loop spans 11 amino acids. The V gene end was trimmed by 6 bases and the J gene end by 4 bases; junction bases not matched to a gene: 0. Germline lookup yields CDR1 LNHDA and CDR2 SQIVND (reference sequence). The DNA of the CDR3 is TGTGCCAGTAGACAGGGGTACGAGCAGTACTTC. Its translation: CASRQGYEQYF.

This sequence joins TRBV4-1 and TRBJ2-7, with D uncertain. Germline loops: CDR1 MGHRA, CDR2 YSYEKL. The CDR3 has 15 residues. V was trimmed by 6 bases and J by 2 bases, leaving 17 bases between them. This CDR3 is CASSPRPHGTYEQYF. CDR3 bases: TGCGCCAGCAGTCCTCGCCCCCACGGAACCTACGAGCAGTACTTC.

This clonotype was seen a handful of times. J is TRBJ2-3 and V is TRBV7-9; TRBD1 matches 7 bases. After removal of 7 bases from V and 4 bases from J, the junction contained 8 bases not matched to a gene. The CDR3 runs to 14 residues. Germline loops: CDR1 SEHNR, CDR2 FQNEAQ (reference sequence). Here the CDR3 DNA reads TGTGCCAGCACCAACAGGGGCGACGCAGATACGCAGTATTTT. Protein product: CASTNRGDADTQYF.

This sequence joins TRBV18 and TRBJ2-7, with TRBD2 as a possible D gene (6 bases). The V end lost 3 bases, the J end lost 5 bases, and 17 bases lay between the germline ends. This CDR3 has 15 amino acids. Looked up from germline, CDR1 is KGHSH and CDR2 is LQKENI. The CDR3 loop is CASSPRTTGLHEQYV. The DNA for the CDR3 is TGTGCCAGCTCACCGAGGACTACGGGTCTCCACGAGCAGTACGTC.

The V and J genes are TRBV20-1 and TRBJ2-1; 11 nucleotides line up with TRBD2. The germline CDR1 and CDR2 sequences are DFQATT and SNEGSKA (reference sequence). V shed 0 bases, J shed 0 bases, and the junction held 10 bases outside the gene matches. The CDR3 is made up of 19 amino acids. Written as DNA, the CDR3 is TGCAGTGCTAGAGATAGTAGGACTAGCGGGTTTAGCTCCTACAATGAGCAGTTCTTC. It is translated as CSARDSRTSGFSSYNEQFF.

The chain is built from TRBV4-1 and TRBJ2-3; 7 nucleotides match TRBD2. The J segment lost 6 bases and the V segment lost 4 bases, leaving 1 base of the junction unmatched. The germline gives CDR1 MGHRA, CDR2 YSYEKL. This CDR3 region has 12 residues. As DNA, the CDR3 is TGCGCCAGCAGCCGGGGGGGTGATACGCAGTATTTT. This codes for CASSRGGDTQYF.

CDR3 coding DNA: TGTGCCAGTAGTATAGGTGGAGGGCACACTGAAGCTTTCTTT. Translation gives CASSIGGGHTEAFF. The chain employs TRBV19 and TRBJ1-1; no clear D. In germline, CDR1 is LNHDA, CDR2 SQIVND (reference sequence). V gave up 1 base and J gave up 3 bases, with 9 bases separating them. The CDR3 is 14 residues long. Combining the CDR3 with reference TRBV19 and TRBJ1-1 gives the whole variable domain DGGITQSPKYLFRKEGQNVTLSCEQNLNHDAMYWYRQDPGQGLRLIYYSQIVNDFQKGDIAEGYSVSREKKESFPLTVTSAQKNPTAFYLCASSIGGGHTEAFFGQGTRLTVV.